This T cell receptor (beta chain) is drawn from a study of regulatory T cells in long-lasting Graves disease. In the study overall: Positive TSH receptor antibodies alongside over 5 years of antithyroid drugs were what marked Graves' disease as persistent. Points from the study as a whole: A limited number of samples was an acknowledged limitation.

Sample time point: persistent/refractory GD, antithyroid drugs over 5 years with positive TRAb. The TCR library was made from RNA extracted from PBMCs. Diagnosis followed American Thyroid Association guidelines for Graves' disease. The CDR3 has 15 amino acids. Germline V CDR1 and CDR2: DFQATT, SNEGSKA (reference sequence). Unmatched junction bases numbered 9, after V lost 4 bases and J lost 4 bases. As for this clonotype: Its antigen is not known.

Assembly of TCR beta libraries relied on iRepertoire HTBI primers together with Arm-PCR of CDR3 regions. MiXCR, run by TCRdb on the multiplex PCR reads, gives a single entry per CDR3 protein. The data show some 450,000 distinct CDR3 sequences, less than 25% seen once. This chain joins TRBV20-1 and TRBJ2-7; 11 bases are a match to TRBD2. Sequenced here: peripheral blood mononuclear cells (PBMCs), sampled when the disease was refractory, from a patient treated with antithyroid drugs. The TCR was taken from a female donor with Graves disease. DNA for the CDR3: TGCAGTGCTAAGGTGGCACTAGCGGGGGCTTACGAGCAGTACTTC. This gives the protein CSAKVALAGAYEQYF.